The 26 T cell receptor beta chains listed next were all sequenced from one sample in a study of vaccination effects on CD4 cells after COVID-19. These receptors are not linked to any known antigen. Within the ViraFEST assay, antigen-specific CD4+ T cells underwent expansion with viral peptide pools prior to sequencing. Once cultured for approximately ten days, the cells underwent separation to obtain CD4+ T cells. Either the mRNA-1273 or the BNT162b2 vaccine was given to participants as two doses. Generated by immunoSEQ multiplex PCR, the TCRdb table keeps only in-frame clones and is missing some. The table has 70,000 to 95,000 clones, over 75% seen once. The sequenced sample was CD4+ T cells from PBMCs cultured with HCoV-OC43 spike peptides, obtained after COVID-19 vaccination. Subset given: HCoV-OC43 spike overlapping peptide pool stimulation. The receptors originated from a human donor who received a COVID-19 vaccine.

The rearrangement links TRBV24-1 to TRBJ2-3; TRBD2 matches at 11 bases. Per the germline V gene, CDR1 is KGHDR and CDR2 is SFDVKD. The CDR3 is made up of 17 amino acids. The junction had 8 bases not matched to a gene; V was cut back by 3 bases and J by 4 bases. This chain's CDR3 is CATSDTSGGPSADTQYF. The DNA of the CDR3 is TGTGCCACCAGTGATACTAGCGGGGGCCCCTCGGCAGATACGCAGTATTTT.

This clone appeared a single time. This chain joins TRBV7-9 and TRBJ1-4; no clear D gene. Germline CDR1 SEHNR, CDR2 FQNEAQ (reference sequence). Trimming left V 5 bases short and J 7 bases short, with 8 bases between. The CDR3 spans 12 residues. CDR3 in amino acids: CASSVVGEKLFF. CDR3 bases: TGTGCCAGCAGCGTGGTTGGTGAAAAACTGTTTTTT.

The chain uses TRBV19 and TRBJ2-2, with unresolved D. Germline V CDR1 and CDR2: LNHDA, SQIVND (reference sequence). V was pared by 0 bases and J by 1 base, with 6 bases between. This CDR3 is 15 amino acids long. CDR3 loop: CASSIENLNTGELFF. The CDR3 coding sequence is TGTGCCAGTAGTATAGAGAATTTGAACACCGGGGAGCTGTTTTTT.

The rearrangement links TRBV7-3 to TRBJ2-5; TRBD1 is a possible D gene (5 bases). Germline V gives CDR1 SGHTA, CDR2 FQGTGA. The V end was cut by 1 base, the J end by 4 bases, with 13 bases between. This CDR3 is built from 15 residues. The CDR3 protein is CASSLRPAQGETQYF. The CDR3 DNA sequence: TGTGCCAGCAGCTTAAGGCCGGCCCAGGGAGAGACCCAGTACTTC.

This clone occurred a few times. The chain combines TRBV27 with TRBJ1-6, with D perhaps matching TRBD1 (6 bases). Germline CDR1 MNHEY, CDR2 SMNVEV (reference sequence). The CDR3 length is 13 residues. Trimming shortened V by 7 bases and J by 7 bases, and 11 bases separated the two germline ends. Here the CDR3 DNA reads TGTGCCAGCACGCGGACAGCGAATTCACCCCTCCACTTT. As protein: CASTRTANSPLHF.

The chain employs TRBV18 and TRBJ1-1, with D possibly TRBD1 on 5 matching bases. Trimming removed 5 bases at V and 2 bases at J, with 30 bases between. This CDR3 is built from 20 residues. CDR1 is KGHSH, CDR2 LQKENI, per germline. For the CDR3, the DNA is TGTGCCAGCTCAACTCACGCACCCGGGACGGTCCTTGGGGTTAACACTGAAGCTTTCTTT. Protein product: CASSTHAPGTVLGVNTEAFF.

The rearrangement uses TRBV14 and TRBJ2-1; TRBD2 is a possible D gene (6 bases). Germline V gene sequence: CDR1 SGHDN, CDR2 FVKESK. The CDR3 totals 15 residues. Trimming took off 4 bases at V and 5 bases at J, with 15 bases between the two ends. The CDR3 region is CASSLGLNMNNEQFF. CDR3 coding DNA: TGTGCCAGCAGCCTAGGACTAAATATGAACAATGAGCAGTTCTTC.

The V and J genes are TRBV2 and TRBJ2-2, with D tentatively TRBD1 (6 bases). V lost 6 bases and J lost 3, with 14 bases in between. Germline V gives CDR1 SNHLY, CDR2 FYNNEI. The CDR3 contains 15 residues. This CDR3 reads CASRLGDTDTGELFF. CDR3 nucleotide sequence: TGTGCCAGCAGGCTAGGGGACACCGACACCGGGGAGCTGTTTTTT.

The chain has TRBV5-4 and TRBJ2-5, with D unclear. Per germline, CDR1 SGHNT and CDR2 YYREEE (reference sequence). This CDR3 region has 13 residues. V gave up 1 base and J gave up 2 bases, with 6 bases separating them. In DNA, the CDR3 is TGTGCCAGCAGCTTGCGTACTCAAGAGACCCAGTACTTC. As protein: CASSLRTQETQYF.

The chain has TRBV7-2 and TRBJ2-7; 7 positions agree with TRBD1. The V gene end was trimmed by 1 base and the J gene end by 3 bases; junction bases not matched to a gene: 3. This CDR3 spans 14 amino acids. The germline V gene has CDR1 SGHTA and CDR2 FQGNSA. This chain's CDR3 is CASSLGQGVYEQYV. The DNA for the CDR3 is TGTGCCAGCAGCTTAGGTCAGGGGGTCTACGAGCAGTACGTC.

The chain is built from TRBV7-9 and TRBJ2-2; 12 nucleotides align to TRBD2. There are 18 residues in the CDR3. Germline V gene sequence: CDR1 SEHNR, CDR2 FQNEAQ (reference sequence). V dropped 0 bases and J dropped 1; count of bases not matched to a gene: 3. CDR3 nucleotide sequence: TGTGCCAGCAGCTTAGCCGGACTAGCGGGGAAGAACACCGGGGAGCTGTTTTTT. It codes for CASSLAGLAGKNTGELFF. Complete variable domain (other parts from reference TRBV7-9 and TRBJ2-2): DTGVSQNPRHKITKRGQNVTFRCDPISEHNRLYWYRQTLGQGPEFLTYFQNEAQLEKSRLLSDRFSAERPKGSFSTLEIQRTEQGDSAMYLCASSLAGLAGKNTGELFFGEGSRLTVL.

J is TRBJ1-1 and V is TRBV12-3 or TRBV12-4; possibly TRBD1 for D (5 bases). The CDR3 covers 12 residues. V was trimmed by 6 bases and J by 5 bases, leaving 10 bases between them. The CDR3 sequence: CASSAGYTEAFF. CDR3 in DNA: TGTGCCAGCAGCGCAGGGTATACTGAAGCTTTCTTT.

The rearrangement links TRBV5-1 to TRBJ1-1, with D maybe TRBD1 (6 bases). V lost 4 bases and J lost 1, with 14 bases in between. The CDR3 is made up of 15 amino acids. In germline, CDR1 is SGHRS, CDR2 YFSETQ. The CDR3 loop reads CASSGKGQPNTEAFF. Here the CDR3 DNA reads TGCGCCAGCAGCGGAAAAGGACAGCCGAACACTGAAGCTTTCTTT. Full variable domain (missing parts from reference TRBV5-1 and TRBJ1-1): KAGVTQTPRYLIKTRGQQVTLSCSPISGHRSVSWYQQTPGQGLQFLFEYFSETQRNKGNFPGRFSGRQFSNSRSEMNVSTLELGDSALYLCASSGKGQPNTEAFFGQGTRLTVV.

The CDR3 spells CAGGTSGGLDEQFF. In nucleotides, the CDR3 is TGTGCCGGAGGGACTAGCGGGGGGTTAGACGAGCAGTTCTTC. The chain combines TRBV6-6 with TRBJ2-1; 15 nucleotides agree with TRBD2. CDR3 length: 14 residues. Germline CDR1 reads MNHNY; CDR2 reads SVGAGI (reference sequence). V shed 11 bases, J shed 10 bases, and the junction held 9 bases outside the gene matches.

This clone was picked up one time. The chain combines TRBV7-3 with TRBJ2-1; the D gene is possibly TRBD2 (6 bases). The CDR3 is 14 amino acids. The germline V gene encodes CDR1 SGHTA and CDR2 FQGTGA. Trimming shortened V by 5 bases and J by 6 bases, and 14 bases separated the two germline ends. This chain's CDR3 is CASSDRAGFNEQFF. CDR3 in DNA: TGTGCCAGCAGCGATCGGGCGGGATTCAATGAGCAGTTCTTC.

The CDR3 loop reads CASSQAGGRETQYF. The DNA for the CDR3 is TGTGCCAGCAGCCAAGCGGGGGGGCGGGAGACCCAGTACTTC. The rearrangement joins TRBV7-6 to TRBJ2-5; 10 nucleotides line up with TRBD2. The CDR3 covers 14 residues. Germline V gene lookup returns CDR1 SGHVS and CDR2 FNYEAQ. With 5 bases clipped from V and 5 bases from J, the junction kept 5 bases outside the gene matches.

CDR3 sequence: CASSLGRTANTADTQYF. The CDR3 DNA is TGCGCCAGCAGCTTGGGGAGGACTGCCAACACCGCAGATACGCAGTATTTT. The gene calls are TRBV5-1 and TRBJ2-3; tentative D call: TRBD2 (5 bases). Per germline, CDR1 SGHRS and CDR2 YFSETQ. This CDR3 has 17 residues. V was trimmed by 0 bases and J by 4 bases, leaving 18 bases between them.

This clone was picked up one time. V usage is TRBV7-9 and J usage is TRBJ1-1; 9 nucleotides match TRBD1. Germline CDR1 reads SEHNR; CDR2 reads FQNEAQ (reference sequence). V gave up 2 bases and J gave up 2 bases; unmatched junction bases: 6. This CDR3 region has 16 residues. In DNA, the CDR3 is TGTGCCAGCAGCTTATCAATGGGACAGGGTAACACTGAAGCTTTCTTT. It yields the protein CASSLSMGQGNTEAFF. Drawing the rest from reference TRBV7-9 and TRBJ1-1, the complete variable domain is DTGVSQNPRHKITKRGQNVTFRCDPISEHNRLYWYRQTLGQGPEFLTYFQNEAQLEKSRLLSDRFSAERPKGSFSTLEIQRTEQGDSAMYLCASSLSMGQGNTEAFFGQGTRLTVV.

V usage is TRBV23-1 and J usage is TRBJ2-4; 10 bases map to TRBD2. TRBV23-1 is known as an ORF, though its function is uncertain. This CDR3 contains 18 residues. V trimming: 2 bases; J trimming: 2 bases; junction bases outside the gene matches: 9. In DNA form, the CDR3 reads TGCGCCAGCAGTCAACTAAATCTAGCGGGGGTTCCCAAAAACATTCAGTACTTC. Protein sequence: CASSQLNLAGVPKNIQYF.

CDR3 in DNA: TGTGCCAGCAGCGGAGGGGGATGGAATTCACCCCTCCACTTT. Amino acid sequence: CASSGGGWNSPLHF. The V call is TRBV5-6, the J call TRBJ1-6, with D perhaps TRBD1 (6 bases). This CDR3 comprises 14 residues. In germline, CDR1 is SGHDT, CDR2 YYEEEE. The V end lost 4 bases, the J end lost 7 bases, and 12 bases lay between the germline ends.

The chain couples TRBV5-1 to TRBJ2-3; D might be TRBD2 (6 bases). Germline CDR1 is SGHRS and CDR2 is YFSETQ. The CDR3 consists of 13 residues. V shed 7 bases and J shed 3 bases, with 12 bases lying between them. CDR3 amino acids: CASATGETDTQYF. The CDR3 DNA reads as TGCGCCAGCGCCACGGGGGAGACAGATACGCAGTATTTT.

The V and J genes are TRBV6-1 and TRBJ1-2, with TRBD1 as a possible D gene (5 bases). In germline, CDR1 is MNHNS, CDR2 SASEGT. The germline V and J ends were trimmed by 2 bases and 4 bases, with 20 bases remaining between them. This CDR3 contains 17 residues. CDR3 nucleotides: TGTGCCAGCAGTGAATATGGTAGGGGCAGTTCCCCCTATGGCTACACCTTC. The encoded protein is CASSEYGRGSSPYGYTF.

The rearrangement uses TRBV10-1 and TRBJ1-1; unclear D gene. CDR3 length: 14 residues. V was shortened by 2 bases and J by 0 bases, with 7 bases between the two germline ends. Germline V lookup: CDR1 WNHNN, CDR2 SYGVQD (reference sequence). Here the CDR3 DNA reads TGCGCCAGCAGTGAGAACCCCATGAACACTGAAGCTTTCTTT. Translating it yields CASSENPMNTEAFF.

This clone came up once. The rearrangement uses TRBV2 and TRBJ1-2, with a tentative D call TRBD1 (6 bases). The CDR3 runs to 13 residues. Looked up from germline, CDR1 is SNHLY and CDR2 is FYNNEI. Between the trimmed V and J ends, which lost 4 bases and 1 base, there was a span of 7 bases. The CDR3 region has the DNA TGTGCCAGCAGTGCGGACAGTAACTATGGCTACACCTTC. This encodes CASSADSNYGYTF.

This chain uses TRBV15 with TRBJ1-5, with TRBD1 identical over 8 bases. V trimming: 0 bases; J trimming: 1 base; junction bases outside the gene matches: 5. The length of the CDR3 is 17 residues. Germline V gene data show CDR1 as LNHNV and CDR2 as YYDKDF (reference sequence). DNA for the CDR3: TGTGCCACCAGCAGAGATCCCCCAGGGGGCAGCAATCAGCCCCAGCATTTT. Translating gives CATSRDPPGGSNQPQHF. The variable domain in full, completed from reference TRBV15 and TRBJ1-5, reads DAMVIQNPRYQVTQFGKPVTLSCSQTLNHNVMYWYQQKSSQAPKLLFHYYDKDFNNEADTPDNFQSRRPNTSFCFLDIRSPGLGDTAMYLCATSRDPPGGSNQPQHFGDGTRLSIL.

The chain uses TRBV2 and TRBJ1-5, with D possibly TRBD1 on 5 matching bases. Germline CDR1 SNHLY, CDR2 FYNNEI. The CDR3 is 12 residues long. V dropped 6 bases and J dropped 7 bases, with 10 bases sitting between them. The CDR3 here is CASRGSGQPQHF. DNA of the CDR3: TGTGCCAGCAGGGGGTCAGGGCAGCCCCAGCATTTT.